The present T cell receptor beta chain was sequenced within a study of shared clonotypes between healthy human individuals. The assay ran at deep level. The data were produced by immunoSEQ multiplex PCR, yet TCRdb's version contains in-frame clones alone and is incomplete. The sample has about 2.2 million clones, 90% to 95% seen once; the top ten hold 1.5% to 2%. Positively selected for CCR7, the CD45RO-negative cells used as naive CD8 cells excluded terminally differentiated effector memory CD45RA+ cells. CDR1 is SGHDT, CDR2 YYEEEE, per germline. The V gene lost 2 bases and the J gene lost 3 bases, with 2 bases spanning the gap. The CDR3 length is 11 residues.

The chain is built from TRBV5-6 and TRBJ1-2; no clear D gene. This TCR was sampled from a man between 18 and 35 years old in good health. Some clones in this sample may be carry-over from other donors' samples. Sequenced sample: naive CD8+ T cells from PBMCs. This CDR3 reads CASSFYYGYTF. CDR3 nucleotide sequence: TGTGCCAGCAGCTTCTACTATGGCTACACCTTC.